Sequencing of this T cell receptor (beta chain) was carried out in a study of vaccination effects on CD4 cells after COVID-19. The V end lost 2 bases, the J end lost 3 bases, and 11 bases lay between the germline ends. The CDR3 runs 15 residues. CDR1 MRHNA and CDR2 SNTAGT come from the germline V gene. With the ViraFEST assay, the study expanded antigen-specific CD4+ T cells using viral peptide pools, then sequenced them. It was after roughly 11 days of culture that CD4+ T cells were isolated. The individual was infected with SARS-CoV-2 between March and December 2020, as confirmed by PCR. About 2.2 million PBMC per well received approximately 10 IU/ml IL-2 and 8 to 10 ug/ml peptides in culture. Study-wide findings and caveats: Mainly new vaccine-induced clones made up the post-vaccine spike-reactive clones in convalescents.

On this clone itself: The antigen remains unidentified.

Generated by immunoSEQ multiplex PCR, the TCRdb table keeps only in-frame clones and is missing some. Of about 22,000 clones in the sample, around 80% were seen once. Sequenced here: CD4+ T cells from PBMCs cultured with a peptide pool, sampled before COVID-19 vaccination. The source is a human donor who had a prior SARS-CoV-2 infection. The chain joins TRBV6-4 to TRBJ1-5; D remains ambiguous. The CDR3 loop reads CASSDHGQINQPQHF. CDR3 nucleotide sequence: TGTGCCAGCAGTGACCACGGCCAAATCAATCAGCCCCAGCATTTT.